This T cell receptor beta chain was identified in a study of STAT5B mutations in CD4+ large granular lymphocyte leukemia. Study results and limitations: 8/27 top patient clones versus 2/35 control clones were TRBV06-family.

From germline, CDR1 is LGHNA and CDR2 YSLEER. Between the trimmed V and J ends, which lost 4 bases and 5 bases, there was a span of 18 bases. CDR3 length: 15 amino acids. TCRdb keeps only in-frame clones here, not all; method: immunoSEQ multiplex PCR. The sample lists about 20,000 clones; around 70% were seen once. As for this clone: Its antigen is not identified.

This clonotype was obtained from a human donor in good health. The sample consisted of CD4+ T cells from blood buffy coats. V is TRBV4-3 and J is TRBJ2-7, with D possibly being TRBD2 (6 bases). The CDR3 sequence is CASSRAGRPLDEQYF. For the CDR3, the DNA is TGCGCCAGCAGCCGAGCGGGCAGGCCTCTGGACGAGCAGTACTTC.